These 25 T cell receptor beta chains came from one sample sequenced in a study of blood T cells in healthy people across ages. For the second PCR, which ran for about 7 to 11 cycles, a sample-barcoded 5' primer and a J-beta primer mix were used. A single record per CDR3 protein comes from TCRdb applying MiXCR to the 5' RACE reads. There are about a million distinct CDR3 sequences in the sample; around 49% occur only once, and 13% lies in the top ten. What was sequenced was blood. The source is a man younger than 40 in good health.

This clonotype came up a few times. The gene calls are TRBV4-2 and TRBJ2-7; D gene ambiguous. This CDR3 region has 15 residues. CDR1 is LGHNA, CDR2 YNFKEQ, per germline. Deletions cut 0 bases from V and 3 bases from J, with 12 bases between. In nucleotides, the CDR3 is TGTGCCAGCAGCCAAGAGTTCGGCCATTACTACGAGCAGTACTTC. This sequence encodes CASSQEFGHYYEQYF.

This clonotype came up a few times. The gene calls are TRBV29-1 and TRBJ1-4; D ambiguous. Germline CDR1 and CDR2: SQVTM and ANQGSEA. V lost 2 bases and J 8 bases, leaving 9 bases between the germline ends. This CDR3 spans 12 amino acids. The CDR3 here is CSVEIVGEKLFF. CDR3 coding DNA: TGCAGCGTTGAAATAGTCGGGGAAAAACTGTTTTTT.

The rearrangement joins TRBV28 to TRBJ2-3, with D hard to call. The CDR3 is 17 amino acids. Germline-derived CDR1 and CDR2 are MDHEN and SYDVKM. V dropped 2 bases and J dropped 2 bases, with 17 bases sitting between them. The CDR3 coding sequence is TGTGCCAGCAGTTTAAGAAACCAAGTCTTATTCACAGATACGCAGTATTTT. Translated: CASSLRNQVLFTDTQYF. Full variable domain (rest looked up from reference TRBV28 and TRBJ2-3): DVKVTQSSRYLVKRTGEKVFLECVQDMDHENMFWYRQDPGLGLRLIYFSYDVKMKEKGDIPEGYSVSREKKERFSLILESASTNQTSMYLCASSLRNQVLFTDTQYFGPGTRLTVL.

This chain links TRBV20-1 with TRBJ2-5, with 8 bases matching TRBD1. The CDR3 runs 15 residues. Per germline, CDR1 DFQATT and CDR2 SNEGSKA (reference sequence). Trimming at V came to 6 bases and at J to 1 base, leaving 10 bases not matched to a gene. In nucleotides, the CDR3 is TGCAGTGCACCGGACAGGGTTAATTTCCAAGAGACCCAGTACTTC. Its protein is CSAPDRVNFQETQYF.

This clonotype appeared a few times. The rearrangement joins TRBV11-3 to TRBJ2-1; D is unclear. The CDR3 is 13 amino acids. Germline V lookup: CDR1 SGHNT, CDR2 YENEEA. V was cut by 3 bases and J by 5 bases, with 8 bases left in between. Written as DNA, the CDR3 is TGTGCCAGCAGCTTGTATGATAACAATGAGCAGTTCTTC. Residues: CASSLYDNNEQFF. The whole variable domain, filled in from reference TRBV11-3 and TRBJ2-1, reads EAGVVQSPRYKIIEKKQPVAFWCNPISGHNTLYWYLQNLGQGPELLIRYENEEAVDDSQLPKDRFSAERLKGVDSTLKIQPAELGDSAVYLCASSLYDNNEQFFGPGTRLTVL.

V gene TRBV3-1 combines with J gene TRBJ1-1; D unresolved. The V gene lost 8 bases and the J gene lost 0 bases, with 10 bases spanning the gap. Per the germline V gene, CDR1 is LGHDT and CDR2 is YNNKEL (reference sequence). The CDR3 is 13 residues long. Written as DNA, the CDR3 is TGTGCCAGCGGGCGCGGGATGAACACTGAAGCTTTCTTT. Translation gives CASGRGMNTEAFF.

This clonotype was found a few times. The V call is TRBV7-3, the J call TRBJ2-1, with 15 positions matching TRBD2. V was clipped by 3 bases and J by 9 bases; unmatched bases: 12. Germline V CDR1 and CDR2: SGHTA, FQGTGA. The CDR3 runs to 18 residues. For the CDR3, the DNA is TGTGCCAGCAGCTTCGGACTAGCGGGGGGGCCCATGGGTGGTGAGCAGTTCTTC. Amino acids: CASSFGLAGGPMGGEQFF.

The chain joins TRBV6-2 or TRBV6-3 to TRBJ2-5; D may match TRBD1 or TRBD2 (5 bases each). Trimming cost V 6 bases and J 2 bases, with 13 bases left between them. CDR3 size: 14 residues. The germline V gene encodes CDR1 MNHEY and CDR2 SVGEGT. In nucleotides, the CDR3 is TGTGCCAGCAGCCCCAGAGGGGCGCAAGAGACCCAGTACTTC. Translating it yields CASSPRGAQETQYF.

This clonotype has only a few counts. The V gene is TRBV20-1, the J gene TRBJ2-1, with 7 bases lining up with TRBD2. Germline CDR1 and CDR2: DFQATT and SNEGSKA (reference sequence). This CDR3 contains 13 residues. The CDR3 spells CSYRGVGYNEQFF. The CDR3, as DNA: TGCAGCTACCGGGGGGTTGGCTACAATGAGCAGTTCTTC.

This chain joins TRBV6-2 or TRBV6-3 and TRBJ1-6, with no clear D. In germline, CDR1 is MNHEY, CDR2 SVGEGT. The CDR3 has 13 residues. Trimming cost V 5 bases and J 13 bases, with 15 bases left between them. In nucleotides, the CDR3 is TGTGCCAGCAGTATCGTCGGGAGTTCGCCCCTCCACTTT. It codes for CASSIVGSSPLHF.

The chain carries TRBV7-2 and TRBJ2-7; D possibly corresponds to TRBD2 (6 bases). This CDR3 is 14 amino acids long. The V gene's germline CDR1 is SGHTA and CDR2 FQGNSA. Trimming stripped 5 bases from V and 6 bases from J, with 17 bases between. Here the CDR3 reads CASSASPRLGEQYF. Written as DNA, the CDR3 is TGTGCCAGCAGCGCGAGTCCCCGACTAGGCGAGCAGTACTTC.

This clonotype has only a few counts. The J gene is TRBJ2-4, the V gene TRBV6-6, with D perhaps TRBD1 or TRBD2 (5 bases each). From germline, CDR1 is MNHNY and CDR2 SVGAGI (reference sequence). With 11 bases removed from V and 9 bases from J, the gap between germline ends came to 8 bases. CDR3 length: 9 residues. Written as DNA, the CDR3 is TGTGCCGTTGGGGGCATTCAGTACTTC. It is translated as CAVGGIQYF.

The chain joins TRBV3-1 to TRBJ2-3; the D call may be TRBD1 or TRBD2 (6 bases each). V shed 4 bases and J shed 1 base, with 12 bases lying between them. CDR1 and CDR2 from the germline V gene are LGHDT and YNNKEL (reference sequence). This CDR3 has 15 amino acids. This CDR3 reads CASSLAGTRTDTQYF. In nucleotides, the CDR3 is TGTGCCAGCAGCCTTGCGGGGACACGCACAGATACGCAGTATTTT.

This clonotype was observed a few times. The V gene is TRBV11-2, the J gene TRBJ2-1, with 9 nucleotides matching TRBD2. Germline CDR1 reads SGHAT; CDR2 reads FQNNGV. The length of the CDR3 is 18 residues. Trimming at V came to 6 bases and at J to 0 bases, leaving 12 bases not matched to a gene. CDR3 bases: TGTGCCAGCAGAGGGGGGCTAGCGGGACCATTCTCCTACAATGAGCAGTTCTTC. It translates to CASRGGLAGPFSYNEQFF.

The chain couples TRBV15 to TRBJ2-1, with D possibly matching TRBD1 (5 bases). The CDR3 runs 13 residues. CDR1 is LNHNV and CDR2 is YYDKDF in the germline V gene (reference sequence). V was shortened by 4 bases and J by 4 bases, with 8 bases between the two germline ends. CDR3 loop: CATSTDSYNEQFF. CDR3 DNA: TGTGCCACCAGCACCGACAGTTACAATGAGCAGTTCTTC. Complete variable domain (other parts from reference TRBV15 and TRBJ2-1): DAMVIQNPRYQVTQFGKPVTLSCSQTLNHNVMYWYQQKSSQAPKLLFHYYDKDFNNEADTPDNFQSRRPNTSFCFLDIRSPGLGDTAMYLCATSTDSYNEQFFGPGTRLTVL.

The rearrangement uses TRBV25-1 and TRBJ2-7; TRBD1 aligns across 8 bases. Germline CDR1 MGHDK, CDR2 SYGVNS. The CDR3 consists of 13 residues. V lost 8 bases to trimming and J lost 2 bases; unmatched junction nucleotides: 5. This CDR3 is CASGPGQAYEQYF. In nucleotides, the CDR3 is TGTGCCAGCGGTCCGGGACAGGCCTACGAGCAGTACTTC.

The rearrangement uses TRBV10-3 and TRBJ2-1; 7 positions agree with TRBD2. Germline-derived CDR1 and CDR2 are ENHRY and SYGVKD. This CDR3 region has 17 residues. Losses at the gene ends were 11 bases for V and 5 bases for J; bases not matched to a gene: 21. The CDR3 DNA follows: TGTGCCTCTCGACTACCGGGGGGACCCACAGGCGACAATGAGCAGTTCTTC. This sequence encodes CASRLPGGPTGDNEQFF.

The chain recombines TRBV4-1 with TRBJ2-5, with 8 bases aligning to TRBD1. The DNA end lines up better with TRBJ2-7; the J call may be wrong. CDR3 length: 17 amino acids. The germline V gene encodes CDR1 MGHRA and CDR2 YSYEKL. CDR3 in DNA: TGCGCCAGCAGCCAAGATCGCGGACAGGGACGACTTTACGAGCAGTACTTC. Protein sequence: CASSQDRGQGRLYEQYF.

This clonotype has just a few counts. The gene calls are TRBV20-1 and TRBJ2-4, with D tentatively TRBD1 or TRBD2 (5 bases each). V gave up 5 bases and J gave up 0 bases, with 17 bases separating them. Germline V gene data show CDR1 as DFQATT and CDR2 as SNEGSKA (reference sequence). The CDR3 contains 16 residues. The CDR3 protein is CSAPRLGGRAKNIQYF. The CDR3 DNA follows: TGCAGTGCTCCAAGACTTGGGGGAAGAGCCAAAAACATTCAGTACTTC.

The DNA of the CDR3 is TGCGCCAGCAGCCAAGTGGCCAGACAAGAGACCCAGTACTTC. As protein: CASSQVARQETQYF. This rearrangement joins TRBV4-1 to TRBJ2-5; D gene unclear. The CDR3 consists of 14 residues. Germline V gene sequence: CDR1 MGHRA, CDR2 YSYEKL. The V end lost 1 base, the J end lost 2 bases, and 8 bases lay between the germline ends.

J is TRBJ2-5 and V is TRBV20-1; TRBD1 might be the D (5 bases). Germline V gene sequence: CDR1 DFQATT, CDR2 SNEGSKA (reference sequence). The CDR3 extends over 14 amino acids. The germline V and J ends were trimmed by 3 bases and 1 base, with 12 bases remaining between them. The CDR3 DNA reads TGCAGTGCTAGGGTTATGGGGCCCCAAGAGACCCAGTACTTC. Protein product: CSARVMGPQETQYF.

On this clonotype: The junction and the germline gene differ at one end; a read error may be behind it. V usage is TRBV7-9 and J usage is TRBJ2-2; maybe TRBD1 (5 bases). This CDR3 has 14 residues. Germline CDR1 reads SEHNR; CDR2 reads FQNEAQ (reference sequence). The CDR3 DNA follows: TGTGCCAGCAGTTTAGACAGGAACACCGGGGAGCTGTTTTTT. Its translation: CASSLDRNTGELFF.

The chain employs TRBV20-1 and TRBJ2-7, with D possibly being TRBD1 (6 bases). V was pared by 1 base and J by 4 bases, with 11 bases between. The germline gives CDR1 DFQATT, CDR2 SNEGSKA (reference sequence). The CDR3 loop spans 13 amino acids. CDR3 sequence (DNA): TGCAGTGCTAGAGGAGGGGACAATTACGAGCAGTACTTC. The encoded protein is CSARGGDNYEQYF.

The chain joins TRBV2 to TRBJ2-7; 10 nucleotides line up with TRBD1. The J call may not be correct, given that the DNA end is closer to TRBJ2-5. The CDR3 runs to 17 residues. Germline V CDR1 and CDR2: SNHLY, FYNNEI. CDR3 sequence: CASSATSSGTGEETQYF. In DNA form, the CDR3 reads TGTGCCAGCAGTGCCACAAGCTCCGGGACAGGGGAAGAGACCCAGTACTTC.

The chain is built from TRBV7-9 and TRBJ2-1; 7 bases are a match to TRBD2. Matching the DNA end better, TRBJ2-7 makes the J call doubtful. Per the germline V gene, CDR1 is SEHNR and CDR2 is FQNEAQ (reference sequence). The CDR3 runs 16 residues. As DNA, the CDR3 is TGTGCCAGCAGCCCCCCATTGGGGAGGGACTACAATGAGCAGTACTTC. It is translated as CASSPPLGRDYNEQYF.